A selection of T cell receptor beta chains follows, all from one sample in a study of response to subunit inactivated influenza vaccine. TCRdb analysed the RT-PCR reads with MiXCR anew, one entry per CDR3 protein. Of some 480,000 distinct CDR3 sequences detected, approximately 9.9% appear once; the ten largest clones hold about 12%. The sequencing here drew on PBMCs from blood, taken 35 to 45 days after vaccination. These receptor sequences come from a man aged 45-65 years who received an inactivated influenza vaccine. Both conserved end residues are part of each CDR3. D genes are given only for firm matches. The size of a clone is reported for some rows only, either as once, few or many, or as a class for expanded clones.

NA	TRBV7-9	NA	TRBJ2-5	CASSSMNRAGETQYF	TGTGCCAGCAGCTCCATGAACAGAGCCGGCGAGACCCAGTACTTC
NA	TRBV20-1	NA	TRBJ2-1	CSARESGAVYNEQFF	TGCAGTGCTAGAGAGAGTGGAGCGGTGTACAATGAGCAGTTCTTC
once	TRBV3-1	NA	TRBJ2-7	CASSQAGGEQNF	TGTGCCAGCAGCCAAGCGGGGGGCGAGCAGAACTTC
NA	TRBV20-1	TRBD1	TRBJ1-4	CSATQGAANEKLFF	TGCAGTGCTACACAGGGGGCGGCTAATGAAAAACTGTTTTTT
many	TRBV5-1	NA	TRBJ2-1	CASRDIGGNEQFF	TGCGCCAGCAGGGATATTGGGGGAAATGAGCAGTTCTTC
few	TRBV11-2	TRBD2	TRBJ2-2	CASSSSTSGGAIIGELFF	TGTGCCAGCAGCTCCTCGACTAGCGGGGGGGCGATAATCGGGGAGCTGTTTTTT
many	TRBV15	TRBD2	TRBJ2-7	CATSRDRGGNEQYF	TGTGCCACCAGCAGAGATCGGGGAGGGAACGAGCAGTACTTC
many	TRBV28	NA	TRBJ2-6	CASSYYSGANVLTF	TGTGCCAGCAGTTACTACTCTGGGGCCAACGTCCTGACTTTC
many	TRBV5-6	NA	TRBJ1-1	CASSASTPEAFF	TGTGCCAGCAGCGCGTCGACCCCTGAAGCTTTCTTT
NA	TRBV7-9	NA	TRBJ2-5	CASSSYSKETQYF	TGTGCCAGCAGCTCTTACTCAAAAGAGACCCAGTACTTC
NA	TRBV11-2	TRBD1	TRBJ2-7	CASSARDRGYEQYF	TGTGCCAGCAGCGCCCGGGACAGGGGGTACGAGCAGTACTTC
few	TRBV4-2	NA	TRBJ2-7	CASSQENEQYF	TGTGCCAGCAGCCAGGAAAACGAGCAGTACTTC
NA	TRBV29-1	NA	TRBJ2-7	CSARQRTEQYF	TGCAGCGCTAGACAGAGAACCGAGCAGTACTTC
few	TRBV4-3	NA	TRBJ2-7	CASSQEFGTYEQYF	TGCGCCAGCAGCCAAGAATTCGGAACCTACGAGCAGTACTTC
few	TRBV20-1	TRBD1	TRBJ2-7	CSAIYPGQNFYEQYF	TGCAGTGCTATTTACCCGGGACAGAATTTCTACGAGCAGTACTTC
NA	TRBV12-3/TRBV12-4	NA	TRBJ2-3	CASSFTITSTDTQYF	TGTGCCAGCAGTTTCACAATAACCTCCACAGATACGCAGTATTTT
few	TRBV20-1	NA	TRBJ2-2	CSARESGFNTGELFF	TGCAGTGCTAGAGAGTCGGGCTTCAACACCGGGGAGCTGTTTTTT
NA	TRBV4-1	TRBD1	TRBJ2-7	CASTPRGQGTYEQYF	TGCGCCAGCACCCCCCGGGGACAGGGTACCTACGAGCAGTACTTC
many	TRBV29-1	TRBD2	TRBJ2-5	CSGASGTGGETQYF	TGCAGCGGGGCGTCGGGGACCGGGGGGGAGACCCAGTACTTC
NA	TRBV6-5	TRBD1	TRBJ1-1	CASVSQGALDTEAFF	TGTGCCAGCGTTTCACAGGGGGCTTTAGACACTGAAGCTTTCTTT
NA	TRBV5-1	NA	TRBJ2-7	CASSFEGPPNNYEQYF	TGCGCCAGCAGCTTCGAGGGACCTCCGAACAACTACGAGCAGTACTTC
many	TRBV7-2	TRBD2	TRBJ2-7	CASSLLAGGPYEQYF	TGTGCCAGCAGTTTACTAGCGGGGGGGCCCTACGAGCAGTACTTC
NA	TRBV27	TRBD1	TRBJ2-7	CASSPDRGYYEQYF	TGTGCCAGCAGTCCGGACAGGGGGTACTACGAGCAGTACTTC
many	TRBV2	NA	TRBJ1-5	CASSVGTLIYSNQPQHF	TGTGCCAGCAGCGTCGGGACATTAATTTATAGCAATCAGCCCCAGCATTTT
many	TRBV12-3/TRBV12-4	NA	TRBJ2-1	CASSSLLAHEQFF	TGTGCCAGCAGTTCCCTGCTAGCGCATGAGCAGTTCTTC
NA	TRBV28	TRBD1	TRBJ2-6	CASSTILGDRISGANVLTF	TGTGCCAGCAGCACTATTTTGGGGGACAGGATCTCTGGGGCCAACGTCCTGACTTTC
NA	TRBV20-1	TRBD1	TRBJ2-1	CSASPVDRRNNEQFF	TGCAGTGCGTCACCGGTGGACAGGCGAAACAATGAGCAGTTCTTC
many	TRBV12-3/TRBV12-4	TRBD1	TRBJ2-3	CASVRDRGTDTQYF	TGTGCCAGCGTCCGGGACAGGGGAACAGATACGCAGTATTTT
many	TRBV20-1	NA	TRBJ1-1	CSAGGGQMNTEAFF	TGCAGTGCTGGCGGGGGGCAAATGAACACTGAAGCTTTCTTT
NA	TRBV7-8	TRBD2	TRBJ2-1	CASSLRLAGGSGNEQFF	TGTGCCAGCAGCCTCCGACTAGCGGGGGGGTCCGGCAATGAGCAGTTCTTC
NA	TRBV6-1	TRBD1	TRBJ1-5	CASRQDRWNQPQHF	TGTGCCAGCAGGCAGGACAGGTGGAATCAGCCCCAGCATTTT
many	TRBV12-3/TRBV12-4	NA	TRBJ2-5	CASSFGSKETQYF	TGTGCCAGCAGTTTTGGCAGTAAAGAGACCCAGTACTTC
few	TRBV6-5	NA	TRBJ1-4	CASSYHGGTNEKLFF	TGTGCCAGCAGTTACCATGGGGGGACTAATGAAAAACTGTTTTTT
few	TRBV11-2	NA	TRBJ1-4	CASSFVAYRGVTNEKLFF	TGTGCCAGCAGCTTTGTGGCATATCGTGGGGTAACTAATGAAAAACTGTTTTTT
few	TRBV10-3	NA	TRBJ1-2	CAISETYRDSGYTF	TGTGCCATCAGTGAGACTTACAGGGATTCAGGCTACACCTTC
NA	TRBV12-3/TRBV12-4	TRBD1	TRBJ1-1	CASSPEVVGQGRAFF	TGTGCCAGCAGCCCAGAGGTGGTGGGACAGGGAAGAGCTTTCTTT
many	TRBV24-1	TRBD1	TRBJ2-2	CATSDLLGQGAGTGELFF	TGTGCCACCAGTGATTTGCTGGGGCAGGGGGCAGGCACCGGGGAGCTGTTTTTT
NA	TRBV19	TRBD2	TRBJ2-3	CASSITSGSWLDTQYF	TGTGCCAGTAGTATAACTAGCGGGAGTTGGTTAGATACGCAGTATTTT
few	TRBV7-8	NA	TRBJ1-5	CASSLDIRGGQPQHF	TGTGCCAGCAGCTTAGACATAAGGGGGGGGCAGCCCCAGCATTTT
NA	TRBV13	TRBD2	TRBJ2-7	CASSLLAGGSEQYF	TGTGCCAGCAGCCTACTAGCGGGGGGAAGTGAGCAGTACTTC
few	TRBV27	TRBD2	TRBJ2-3	CASSRPGLSDTQYF	TGTGCCAGCAGCCGTCCGGGACTATCAGATACGCAGTATTTT
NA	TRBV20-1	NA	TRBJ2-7	CSAYGFEPYEQYF	TGCAGTGCGTACGGATTCGAACCCTACGAGCAGTACTTC
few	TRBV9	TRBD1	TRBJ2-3	CASSVDPGGDTQYF	TGTGCCAGCAGCGTAGATCCAGGGGGAGATACGCAGTATTTT
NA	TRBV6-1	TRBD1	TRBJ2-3	CASTGGAIDTQYF	TGTGCCAGCACAGGGGGCGCGATAGATACGCAGTATTTT
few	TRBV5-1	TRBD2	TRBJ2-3	CASCPSGSTDTQYF	TGCGCCAGCTGCCCTAGCGGAAGCACAGATACGCAGTATTTT
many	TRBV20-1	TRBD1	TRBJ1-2	CSASLKGHERQGGYTF	TGCAGTGCTAGCCTAAAGGGACACGAGAGACAGGGTGGCTACACCTTC
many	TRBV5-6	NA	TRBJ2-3	CASSVLTDTQYF	TGTGCCAGCAGCGTACTCACAGATACGCAGTATTTT
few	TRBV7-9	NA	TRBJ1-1	CASSLVDARGEAFF	TGTGCCAGCAGCTTAGTGGACGCCCGGGGGGAAGCTTTCTTT
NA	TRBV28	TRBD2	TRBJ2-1	CASSLVASGSMNEQFF	TGTGCCAGCAGTTTGGTCGCTAGCGGGTCGATGAATGAGCAGTTCTTC
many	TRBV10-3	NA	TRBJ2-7	CANSGTDFYEQYF	TGTGCCAACTCCGGGACGGATTTTTACGAGCAGTACTTC
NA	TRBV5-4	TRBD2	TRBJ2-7	CASSFGLADSYEQYF	TGTGCCAGCAGCTTTGGACTAGCGGACTCCTACGAGCAGTACTTC
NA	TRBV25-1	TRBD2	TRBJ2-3	CASSALAGDRGTDTQYF	TGTGCCAGCAGTGCACTAGCGGGAGATCGAGGCACAGATACGCAGTATTTT
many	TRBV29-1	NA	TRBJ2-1	CSVRGGDSHNEQFF	TGCAGCGTTCGAGGGGGGGACAGTCACAATGAGCAGTTCTTC
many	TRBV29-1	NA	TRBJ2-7	CSVGVRSYEQYF	TGCAGCGTTGGTGTCCGATCGTACGAGCAGTACTTC
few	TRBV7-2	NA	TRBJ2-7	CASSLAGGTGDEQYF	TGTGCCAGCAGCTTAGCGGGAGGAACCGGGGACGAGCAGTACTTC